The source of this T cell receptor (beta chain) is a study of T cell responses to AZD1222 COVID-19 vaccine. Study results and limitations: CD4 TCRs associated with vaccination spanned spike, dominating at 160-218 and 743-854. In all cases, repertoires were sampled only after the peak T cell response. It should be noted that donors were predominantly white British and more often female, and clonal diversity was possibly underestimated.

V lost 0 bases to trimming and J lost 2 bases, with 7 bases between them. Germline V gene lookup returns CDR1 MNHEY and CDR2 SVGEGT. The CDR3 runs to 15 residues. Comment on this clone: The target antigen is unknown.

Assay used: immunoSEQ multiplex PCR; TCRdb lists only in-frame clones, some missing. This sample has roughly 200,000 clones, with roughly nine tenths found just once. The chain uses TRBV6-2 or TRBV6-3 and TRBJ1-4, with D hard to call. The specimen comprised peripheral blood, sampled 28 days after the second AZD1222 dose. The TCR comes from an adult who received the AZD1222 COVID-19 vaccine. CDR3 in amino acids: CASSYSSRTNEKLFF. The CDR3 DNA reads TGTGCCAGCAGTTACTCGAGTCGGACTAATGAAAAACTGTTTTTT.